This entry describes one T cell receptor beta chain. Clones were sequenced by immunoSEQ multiplex PCR, and TCRdb holds only the in-frame ones, with some missing. Among some 180,000 clones listed, roughly 80% were seen once. The CDR3 contains 15 residues. J gave up 10 bases and V 5 bases, and 13 bases lay outside the gene matches. The germline gives CDR1 MDHEN, CDR2 SYDVKM. The entry originates in a study of blood T cell repertoires in COVID-19. The study drew participants aged about 18 to 89 years from 20 to 30 US areas. Cohorts were assigned according to the clinical history that participants reported. It was within 2 weeks before study entry that exposed participants met a COVID-19 case.

The chain uses TRBV28 and TRBJ1-4, with 7 bases lining up with TRBD1. This receptor was obtained from a man aged 55 to 70 who had been exposed to COVID-19. Material for sequencing was PBMCs or T cells enriched from blood (not recorded which). CDR3 amino acids: CASSDPGQIGGKLFF. Here the CDR3 DNA reads TGTGCCAGCAGTGACCCGGGACAGATAGGTGGAAAACTGTTTTTT.